These 20 T cell receptor beta chains originate from one sample sequenced in a study of cytomegalovirus exposure and HLA in healthy donors. Here immunoSEQ multiplex PCR was the method, and the copy in TCRdb shows in-frame clones only, minus some. The data hold 200,000 to 250,000 clones, with 75% to 90% observed a single time. What was sequenced was PBMCs. The receptors come from a woman in her late teens or twenties in good health and CMV-seronegative.

The V gene is TRBV6-1, the J gene TRBJ2-7, with D unresolved. The CDR3 spans 11 residues. Germline values: CDR1 MNHNS, CDR2 SASEGT. The V gene lost 4 bases and the J gene lost 2 bases, with 3 bases spanning the gap. The CDR3 DNA is TGTGCCAGCAGTGGTCCCTACGAGCAGTACTTC. Translation: CASSGPYEQYF.

This clone was detected once. V and J are TRBV2 and TRBJ1-4, with 11 bases aligning to TRBD1. After removal of 6 bases from V and 6 bases from J, the junction contained 3 bases not matched to a gene. The CDR3 is 14 residues long. The germline CDR1 and CDR2 sequences are SNHLY and FYNNEI. The chain's CDR3 is CASSAGQGDEKLFF. The CDR3 bases are TGTGCCAGCAGCGCGGGACAGGGGGATGAAAAACTGTTTTTT. Using reference TRBV2 and TRBJ1-4 for the parts outside the CDR3, the full variable domain is EPEVTQTPSHQVTQMGQEVILRCVPISNHLYFYWYRQILGQKVEFLVSFYNNEISEKSEIFDDQFSVERPDGSNFTLKIRSTKLEDSAMYFCASSAGQGDEKLFFGSGTQLSVL.

The J gene is TRBJ1-5, the V gene TRBV2; 8 positions agree with TRBD1. Germline V gene lookup returns CDR1 SNHLY and CDR2 FYNNEI. The trim removed 4 bases at V and 6 bases at J, leaving 5 bases unmatched. The CDR3 has 14 amino acids. For the CDR3, the DNA is TGTGCCAGCAGTGTCGAACAGGGGGGTCAGCCCCAGCATTTT. Protein: CASSVEQGGQPQHF. Using reference TRBV2 and TRBJ1-5 for the parts outside the CDR3, the full variable domain is EPEVTQTPSHQVTQMGQEVILRCVPISNHLYFYWYRQILGQKVEFLVSFYNNEISEKSEIFDDQFSVERPDGSNFTLKIRSTKLEDSAMYFCASSVEQGGQPQHFGDGTRLSIL.

The V gene is TRBV14, the J gene TRBJ1-1; D remains ambiguous. The CDR3 is 13 amino acids. Germline V gene lookup returns CDR1 SGHDN and CDR2 FVKESK. The V gene lost 2 bases and the J gene lost 4 bases, with 8 bases spanning the gap. The CDR3: CASSQRRVTEAFF. In DNA form, the CDR3 reads TGTGCCAGCAGCCAAAGGCGGGTCACTGAAGCTTTCTTT.

The V gene is TRBV28, the J gene TRBJ2-7; D perhaps matches TRBD1 (5 bases). V shed 6 bases and J shed 0 bases, with 15 bases lying between them. Germline V CDR1 and CDR2: MDHEN, SYDVKM. The CDR3 consists of 15 residues. In nucleotides, the CDR3 is TGTGCCAGCAGCCCCCCAGGGTCCAACTCCTACGAGCAGTACTTC. This codes for CASSPPGSNSYEQYF.

The chain employs TRBV2 and TRBJ1-6; D ambiguous. The V gene's germline CDR1 is SNHLY and CDR2 FYNNEI. With 3 bases removed from V and 0 bases from J, the gap between germline ends came to 9 bases. This CDR3 region has 16 residues. CDR3 bases: TGTGCCAGCAGTGATGGGCCCAGCTCCTATAATTCACCCCTCCACTTT. Encoded protein: CASSDGPSSYNSPLHF.

This chain joins TRBV28 and TRBJ1-5; the D is unclear. The length of the CDR3 is 15 residues. The germline V gene has CDR1 MDHEN and CDR2 SYDVKM. V was cut by 4 bases and J by 1 base, with 11 bases left in between. CDR3 protein: CASSSRGRSNQPQHF. DNA of the CDR3: TGTGCCAGCAGTTCTCGAGGGAGAAGCAATCAGCCCCAGCATTTT.

This rearrangement joins TRBV19 to TRBJ2-1; TRBD1 agrees at 10 bases. V was clipped by 4 bases and J by 8 bases; unmatched bases: 8. Germline CDR1 is LNHDA and CDR2 is SQIVND (reference sequence). This CDR3 spans 15 amino acids. DNA of the CDR3: TGTGCCAGTAGTACCGGGACAGGGGCAATGGATGAGCAGTTCTTC. Amino acids: CASSTGTGAMDEQFF.

The chain links TRBV7-8 to TRBJ1-1; the D gene is possibly TRBD1 (5 bases). V shed 0 bases and J shed 0 bases, with 11 bases lying between them. This CDR3 is built from 16 residues. The germline gives CDR1 SGHVS, CDR2 FQNEAQ. Here the CDR3 DNA reads TGTGCCAGCAGCTTAGCGTGGGGCAAGCTGAACACTGAAGCTTTCTTT. Protein product: CASSLAWGKLNTEAFF.

The chain carries TRBV5-1 and TRBJ2-1; a weak D match, TRBD1 (6 bases). The CDR3 runs 14 residues. Germline lookup yields CDR1 SGHRS and CDR2 YFSETQ. Trimming took 1 base from V and 9 from J, leaving 14 bases between them. The CDR3 sequence: CASSLIQGGGEQFF. DNA of the CDR3: TGCGCCAGCAGCTTGATACAGGGTGGGGGTGAGCAGTTCTTC.

The chain joins TRBV6-1 to TRBJ1-4, with a possible D match to TRBD1 (6 bases). V dropped 6 bases and J dropped 7 bases, with 18 bases sitting between them. The CDR3 has 15 amino acids. Germline V lookup: CDR1 MNHNS, CDR2 SASEGT. The CDR3 bases are TGTGCCAGCAGGAGGAGGGGCAGGGGCAGTGAAAAACTGTTTTTT. Protein: CASRRRGRGSEKLFF.

This clone was detected once. The chain employs TRBV29-1 and TRBJ2-5; D uncertain. V lost 1 base and J 4 bases, leaving 7 bases between the germline ends. In germline, CDR1 is SQVTM, CDR2 ANQGSEA. CDR3 length equals 12 residues. The CDR3 DNA is TGCAGCGTTGAAGGAGTAGGAGAGACCCAGTACTTC. Its translation: CSVEGVGETQYF.

The J gene is TRBJ2-1, the V gene TRBV5-1; D remains unclear. Germline lookup yields CDR1 SGHRS and CDR2 YFSETQ. Trimming removed 3 bases at V and 1 base at J, with 14 bases between. CDR3 size: 16 residues. The CDR3 reads CASSYYHIGSYNEQFF. The CDR3 bases are TGCGCCAGCAGCTACTATCATATCGGGTCCTACAATGAGCAGTTCTTC.

The chain joins TRBV11-3 to TRBJ2-1; possible D gene TRBD2, 5 bases. The CDR3 spans 15 residues. The V and J ends lost 8 bases and 8 bases respectively, with 22 bases between them. CDR1 is SGHNT and CDR2 is YENEEA in the germline V gene. The CDR3 region is CASLSLGRDGDEQFF. In nucleotides, the CDR3 is TGTGCCAGCCTTTCGCTGGGCCGAGACGGGGATGAGCAGTTCTTC.

The CDR3 coding sequence is TGTGCCAGCAGTCACTCGGGCTACGAGCAGTACTTC. This encodes CASSHSGYEQYF. The chain couples TRBV28 to TRBJ2-7; no definite D call. CDR1 and CDR2 from the germline V gene are MDHEN and SYDVKM. Trimming stripped 5 bases from V and 3 bases from J, with 8 bases between. CDR3 length: 12 amino acids.

This chain links TRBV7-2 with TRBJ1-5, with 7 bases matching TRBD1. The V gene's germline CDR1 is SGHTA and CDR2 FQGNSA. V shed 5 bases, J shed 2 bases, and the junction held 3 bases outside the gene matches. The CDR3 totals 14 residues. The CDR3 nucleotides are TGTGCCAGCAGCCGGGACAGCGGCAATCAGCCCCAGCATTTT. Amino acids: CASSRDSGNQPQHF.

The chain uses TRBV7-9 and TRBJ1-1; possibly TRBD1 for D (6 bases). CDR1 and CDR2 from the germline V gene are SEHNR and FQNEAQ (reference sequence). This CDR3 is built from 13 residues. The germline V and J ends were trimmed by 5 bases and 7 bases, with 14 bases remaining between them. The CDR3 loop is CASSPDRTSEAFF. CDR3 in DNA: TGTGCCAGCAGCCCCGACAGGACCAGTGAAGCTTTCTTT.

The chain couples TRBV9 to TRBJ1-1; 7 bases match TRBD1. The CDR3 contains 17 residues. Germline CDR1 SGDLS, CDR2 YYNGEE. Losses at the gene ends were 4 bases for V and 4 bases for J; bases not matched to a gene: 16. CDR3 protein: CASSPRGAGPLGTEAFF. As DNA, the CDR3 is TGTGCCAGCAGCCCCAGGGGGGCAGGGCCCCTGGGCACTGAAGCTTTCTTT.

The rearrangement uses TRBV5-1 and TRBJ2-7; 12 positions match TRBD2. CDR1 SGHRS and CDR2 YFSETQ come from the germline V gene. The CDR3 has 18 residues. V shed 0 bases, J shed 2 bases, and the junction held 9 bases outside the gene matches. The CDR3 region has the DNA TGCGCCAGCAGCTTGGGGCTAGCGGGAGGGCCGACCCCCTACGAGCAGTACTTC. This codes for CASSLGLAGGPTPYEQYF.

The chain combines TRBV2 with TRBJ1-5; the D is unclear. Trimming cost V 4 bases and J 4 bases, with 17 bases left between them. The CDR3 runs to 16 residues. The germline V gene encodes CDR1 SNHLY and CDR2 FYNNEI. The CDR3 sequence is CASSAVTGISNQPQHF. The DNA of the CDR3 is TGTGCCAGCAGTGCCGTGACTGGGATAAGTAATCAGCCCCAGCATTTT.